At least ten counts were recorded for the clone carrying this TCR beta chain. This entry is derived from a study of human T cells and chemical hapten exposure. TCRdb ran MiXCR on the RACE reads and lists one entry per CDR3 protein. The sample carries 75,000 to 90,000 distinct CDR3 sequences, around 11% recorded once. Time point noted: patch test 1, 2 weeks after DPC sensitization. The treatment here: therapeutic diphenylcyclopropenone sensitization with weekly scalp DPC. Germline loops: CDR1 MDHEN, CDR2 SYDVKM. This CDR3 is 12 amino acids long. The germline V and J ends were trimmed by 8 bases and 3 bases, with 7 bases remaining between them.

The TCR originated in a woman aged 60-75 years with alopecia areata. Some clones in this sample may be carry-over from other donors' samples. This chain links TRBV28 with TRBJ2-2, with D maybe TRBD2 (5 bases). Sequences were derived from whole blood, sampled in connection with sensitization to the hapten diphenylcyclopropenone (DPC). DNA for the CDR3: TGTGCCAGCTCGCGGGACACCGGGGAGCTGTTTTTT. It specifies CASSRDTGELFF. Combining the CDR3 with reference TRBV28 and TRBJ2-2 gives the whole variable domain DVKVTQSSRYLVKRTGEKVFLECVQDMDHENMFWYRQDPGLGLRLIYFSYDVKMKEKGDIPEGYSVSREKKERFSLILESASTNQTSMYLCASSRDTGELFFGEGSRLTVL.